Shown below are 17 T cell receptor beta chains from a single sample sequenced in a study of identical twins' blood T cells. TCRdb used MiXCR to reprocess the 5' RACE reads, holding one entry per CDR3 protein. The table has hundreds of thousands of distinct CDR3 sequences, over 25% seen once. Sequencing was carried out using PBMCs. Receptors were obtained from a woman aged 18 to 55 in good health.

This clonotype showed up just a few times. This sequence joins TRBV27 and TRBJ2-4; no clear D gene. This CDR3 has 13 amino acids. Germline CDR1 is MNHEY and CDR2 is SMNVEV (reference sequence). V was cut by 0 bases and J by 8 bases, with 8 bases left in between. For the CDR3, the DNA is TGTGCCAGCAGTTTATCGTTTGCAGACATTCAGTACTTC. This codes for CASSLSFADIQYF.

This chain connects TRBV4-3 to TRBJ1-1; the match to TRBD1 covers 8 bases. Germline values: CDR1 LGHNA, CDR2 YSLEER. The CDR3 has 17 amino acids. J gave up 3 bases and V 6 bases, and 15 bases lay outside the gene matches. CDR3 in amino acids: CASRRGLPSQGDTEAFF. The CDR3, as DNA: TGCGCCAGCAGACGGGGGCTACCTTCACAGGGGGACACTGAAGCTTTCTTT.

In this sample, this clonotype turned up once. The V call is TRBV20-1, the J call TRBJ2-1; 13 bases agree with TRBD2. Germline CDR1 DFQATT, CDR2 SNEGSKA (reference sequence). J was trimmed by 5 bases and V by 5 bases; bases with no gene match: 12. This CDR3 comprises 17 residues. The CDR3 loop is CSAGVLAGGFMHNEQFF. As DNA, the CDR3 is TGCAGTGCTGGGGTACTAGCGGGAGGGTTTATGCACAATGAGCAGTTCTTC.

This chain joins TRBV10-3 and TRBJ1-2; TRBD1 aligns across 7 bases. V lost 2 bases and J lost 7; bases outside the gene matches: 1. In germline, CDR1 is ENHRY, CDR2 SYGVKD. The CDR3 is 12 residues long. This CDR3 reads CAISEDRAGYTF. The CDR3, as DNA: TGTGCCATCAGTGAGGACAGGGCTGGCTACACCTTC.

The chain combines TRBV10-3 with TRBJ2-7, with D possibly being TRBD1 (6 bases). Germline V CDR1 and CDR2: ENHRY, SYGVKD. The germline V and J ends were trimmed by 6 bases and 2 bases, with 8 bases remaining between them. The CDR3 has 12 amino acids. CDR3 sequence (DNA): TGTGCCATCAGGGACAGAGCCTACGAGCAGTACTTC. It specifies CAIRDRAYEQYF.

This chain uses TRBV3-1 with TRBJ2-2, with 9 bases aligning to TRBD2. V was pared by 4 bases and J by 5 bases, with 14 bases of the junction left unmatched. The CDR3 sequence is 18 residues long. CDR1 and CDR2 from the germline V gene are LGHDT and YNNKEL (reference sequence). The chain's CDR3 is CASSLGLAGFQGTGELFF. CDR3 nucleotides: TGTGCCAGCAGCCTCGGTCTAGCGGGATTTCAAGGGACCGGGGAGCTGTTTTTT.

This clonotype was seen a few times. This rearrangement joins TRBV18 to TRBJ2-7, with unresolved D. V was pared by 0 bases and J by 4 bases, with 7 bases between. This CDR3 contains 13 residues. Looked up from germline, CDR1 is KGHSH and CDR2 is LQKENI. CDR3 residues: CASSPPSVYEQYF. In nucleotides, the CDR3 is TGTGCCAGCTCACCACCCAGCGTTTACGAGCAGTACTTC.

This clonotype occurred a few times. The gene calls are TRBV5-1 and TRBJ1-6, with D perhaps TRBD1 (5 bases). V lost 2 bases to trimming and J lost 7 bases, with 10 bases between them. Per germline, CDR1 SGHRS and CDR2 YFSETQ. The CDR3 runs to 14 residues. The CDR3 DNA reads TGCGCCAGCAGCTTCTCCAACAGGAATTCACCCCTCCACTTT. Its protein product is CASSFSNRNSPLHF.

Comment on this clonotype: The junction does not match germline at one end; this may be a read error. This chain connects TRBV7-9 to TRBJ1-4, with D possibly matching TRBD1 (5 bases). Germline V gene sequence: CDR1 SEHNR, CDR2 FQNEAQ (reference sequence). The CDR3 covers 14 residues. CDR3 nucleotides: TGTACCAGCAGAGGGGCGCAGACTAATGAAAAACTGTTTTTT. Its protein product is CTSRGAQTNEKLFF.

The CDR3: CASSYMANYGYTF. CDR3 bases: TGTGCCAGCAGCTACATGGCTAACTATGGCTACACCTTC. The J gene is TRBJ1-2, the V gene TRBV27; D gene unclear. CDR1 is MNHEY and CDR2 is SMNVEV in the germline V gene (reference sequence). V was clipped by 6 bases and J by 0 bases, with 8 bases between them. The CDR3 is made up of 13 amino acids.

This clonotype was detected a few times. V usage is TRBV29-1 and J usage is TRBJ2-1; D is unresolved. The CDR3 sequence is 12 residues long. Trimming removed 6 bases from V and 2 bases from J, with 8 bases in between. The V gene's germline CDR1 is SQVTM and CDR2 ANQGSEA. This chain's CDR3 is CSVTLTYNEQFF. DNA of the CDR3: TGCAGCGTCACGCTAACCTACAATGAGCAGTTCTTC.

The rearrangement links TRBV3-1 to TRBJ2-3; D may match TRBD1 or TRBD2 (5 bases each). Per germline, CDR1 LGHDT and CDR2 YNNKEL (reference sequence). This CDR3 comprises 14 residues. V lost 2 bases and J lost 4, with 10 bases in between. CDR3 protein: CASSQRDRPDTQYF. The CDR3 region has the DNA TGTGCCAGCAGCCAACGGGACCGCCCAGATACGCAGTATTTT.

This clonotype was counted only a few times. CDR3 nucleotides: TGCAGCGGCACCCTGACTAGCGGGTCCTACGAGCAGTACTTC. This translates into CSGTLTSGSYEQYF. The chain links TRBV20-1 to TRBJ2-7; 10 nucleotides agree with TRBD2. The V gene's germline CDR1 is DFQATT and CDR2 SNEGSKA (reference sequence). This CDR3 is built from 14 residues.

This chain joins TRBV5-1 and TRBJ1-2; D gene ambiguous. The ends were cut back, 0 bases at V and 7 bases at J, with 13 bases in the middle. The CDR3 is 14 residues long. The germline V gene encodes CDR1 SGHRS and CDR2 YFSETQ. The CDR3 nucleotides are TGCGCCAGCAGCTTGGGGGAAAGCGCGCTTGGCTACACCTTC. Amino acids: CASSLGESALGYTF. The entire variable domain, with the rest obtained from reference TRBV5-1 and TRBJ1-2, is as follows: KAGVTQTPRYLIKTRGQQVTLSCSPISGHRSVSWYQQTPGQGLQFLFEYFSETQRNKGNFPGRFSGRQFSNSRSEMNVSTLELGDSALYLCASSLGESALGYTFGSGTRLTVV.

The rearrangement joins TRBV6-1 to TRBJ2-3; TRBD2 aligns across 9 bases. The CDR3 runs 14 residues. V was pared by 2 bases and J by 8 bases, with 5 bases of the junction left unmatched. The germline CDR1 and CDR2 sequences are MNHNS and SASEGT. CDR3 protein: CASSESVAGATQYF. As DNA, the CDR3 is TGTGCCAGCAGTGAATCGGTAGCGGGGGCTACGCAGTATTTT.

Many counts were recorded for this clonotype. The chain joins TRBV6-5 to TRBJ1-3, with D possibly matching TRBD1 (6 bases). The germline V gene has CDR1 MNHEY and CDR2 SVGAGI. Trimming pared 9 bases from V and 0 bases from J, leaving 12 bases between. The CDR3 runs 14 residues. CDR3 in DNA: TGTGCCAGTCAGACACAGGGCTCTGGAAACACCATATATTTT. Its translation is CASQTQGSGNTIYF.

The rearrangement joins TRBV3-1 to TRBJ1-6; unclear D gene. Germline lookup yields CDR1 LGHDT and CDR2 YNNKEL (reference sequence). V lost 2 bases, J lost 7 bases, and 12 bases lay in between. The CDR3 is made up of 15 amino acids. CDR3 sequence: CASSQSVLINSPLHF. Here the CDR3 DNA reads TGTGCCAGCAGCCAATCGGTGTTGATAAATTCACCCCTCCACTTT.